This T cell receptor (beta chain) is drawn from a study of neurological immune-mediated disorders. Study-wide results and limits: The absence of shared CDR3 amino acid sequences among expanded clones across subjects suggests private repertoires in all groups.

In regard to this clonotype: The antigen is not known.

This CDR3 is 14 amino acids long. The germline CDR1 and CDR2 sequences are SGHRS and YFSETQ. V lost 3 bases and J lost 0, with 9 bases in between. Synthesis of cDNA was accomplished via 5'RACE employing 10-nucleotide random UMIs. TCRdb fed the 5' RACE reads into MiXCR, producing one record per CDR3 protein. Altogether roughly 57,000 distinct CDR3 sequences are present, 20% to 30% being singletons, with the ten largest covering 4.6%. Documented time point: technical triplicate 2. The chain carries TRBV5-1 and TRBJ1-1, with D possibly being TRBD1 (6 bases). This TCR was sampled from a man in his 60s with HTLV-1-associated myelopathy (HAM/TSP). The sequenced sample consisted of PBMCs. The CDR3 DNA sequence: TGCGCCAGCAGCTCTACAGGGATGAACACTGAAGCTTTCTTT. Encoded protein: CASSSTGMNTEAFF.